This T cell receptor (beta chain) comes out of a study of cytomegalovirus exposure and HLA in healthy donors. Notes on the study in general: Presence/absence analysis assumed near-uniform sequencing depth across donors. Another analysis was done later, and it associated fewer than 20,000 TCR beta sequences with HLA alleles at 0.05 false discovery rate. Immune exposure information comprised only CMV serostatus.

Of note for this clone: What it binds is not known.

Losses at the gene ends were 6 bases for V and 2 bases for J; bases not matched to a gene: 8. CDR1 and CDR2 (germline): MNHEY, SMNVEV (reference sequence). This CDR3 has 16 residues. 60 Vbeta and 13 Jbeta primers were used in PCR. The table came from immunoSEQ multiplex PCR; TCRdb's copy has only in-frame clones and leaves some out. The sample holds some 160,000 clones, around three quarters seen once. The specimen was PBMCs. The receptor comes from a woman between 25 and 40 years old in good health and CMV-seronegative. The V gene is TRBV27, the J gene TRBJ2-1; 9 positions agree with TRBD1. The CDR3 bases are TGTGCCAGCAGCAACAACCGGGACAGGGCCTACAATGAGCAGTTCTTC. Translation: CASSNNRDRAYNEQFF.